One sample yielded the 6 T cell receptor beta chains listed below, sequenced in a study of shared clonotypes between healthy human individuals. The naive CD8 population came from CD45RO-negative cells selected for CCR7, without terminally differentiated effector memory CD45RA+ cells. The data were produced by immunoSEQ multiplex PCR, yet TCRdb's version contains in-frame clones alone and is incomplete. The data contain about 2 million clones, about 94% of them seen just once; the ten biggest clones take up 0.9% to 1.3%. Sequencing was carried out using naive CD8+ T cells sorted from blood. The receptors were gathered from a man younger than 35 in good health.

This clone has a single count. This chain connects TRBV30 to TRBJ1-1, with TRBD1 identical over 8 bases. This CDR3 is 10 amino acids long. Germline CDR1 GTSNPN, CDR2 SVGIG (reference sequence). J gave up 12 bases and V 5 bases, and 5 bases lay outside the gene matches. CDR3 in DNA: TGTGCCTGGGGACAGGGAGAACCTTTCTTT. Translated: CAWGQGEPFF.

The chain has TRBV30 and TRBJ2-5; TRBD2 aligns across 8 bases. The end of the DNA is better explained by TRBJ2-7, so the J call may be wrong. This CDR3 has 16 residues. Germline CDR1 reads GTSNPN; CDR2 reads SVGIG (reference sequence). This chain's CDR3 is CAWSVRLAGFSYEQYF. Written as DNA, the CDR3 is TGTGCCTGGAGTGTTCGTCTAGCGGGTTTCTCCTACGAGCAGTACTTC.

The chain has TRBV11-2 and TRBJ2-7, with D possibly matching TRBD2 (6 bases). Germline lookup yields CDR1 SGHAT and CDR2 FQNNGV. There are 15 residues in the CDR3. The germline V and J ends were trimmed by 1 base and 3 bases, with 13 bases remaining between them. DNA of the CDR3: TGTGCCAGCAGCTTAGCAGGGACTGAACACTACGAGCAGTACTTC. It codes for CASSLAGTEHYEQYF. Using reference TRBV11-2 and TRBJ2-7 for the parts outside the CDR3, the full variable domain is EAGVAQSPRYKIIEKRQSVAFWCNPISGHATLYWYQQILGQGPKLLIQFQNNGVVDDSQLPKDRFSAERLKGVDSTLKIQPAKLEDSAVYLCASSLAGTEHYEQYFGPGTRLTVT.

The chain's CDR3 is CASSQVLLVSYEQYF. CDR3 bases: TGCGCCAGCAGCCAGGTGTTACTAGTCTCCTACGAGCAGTACTTC. The rearrangement uses TRBV4-1 and TRBJ2-7, with a weak D call TRBD2 (5 bases). Germline V gene lookup returns CDR1 MGHRA and CDR2 YSYEKL. The CDR3 totals 15 residues. The V gene lost 3 bases and the J gene lost 0 bases, with 12 bases spanning the gap.

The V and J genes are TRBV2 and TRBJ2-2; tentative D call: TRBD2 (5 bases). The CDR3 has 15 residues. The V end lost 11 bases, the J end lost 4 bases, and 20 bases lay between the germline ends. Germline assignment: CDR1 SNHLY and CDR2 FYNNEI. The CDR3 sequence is CALSREHWSTGELFF. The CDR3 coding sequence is TGTGCCTTAAGTAGGGAGCATTGGTCCACCGGGGAGCTGTTTTTT. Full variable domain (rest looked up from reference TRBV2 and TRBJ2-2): EPEVTQTPSHQVTQMGQEVILRCVPISNHLYFYWYRQILGQKVEFLVSFYNNEISEKSEIFDDQFSVERPDGSNFTLKIRSTKLEDSAMYFCALSREHWSTGELFFGEGSRLTVL.

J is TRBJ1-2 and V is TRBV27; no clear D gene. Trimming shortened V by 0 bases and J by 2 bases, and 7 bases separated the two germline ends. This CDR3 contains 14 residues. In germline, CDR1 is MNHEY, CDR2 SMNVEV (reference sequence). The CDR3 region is CASSLSYGNYGYTF. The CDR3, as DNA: TGTGCCAGCAGTTTATCGTATGGAAACTATGGCTACACCTTC.